These 16 T cell receptor beta chains came from one sample sequenced in a study of cytomegalovirus exposure and HLA in healthy donors. PCR employed 60 Vbeta and 13 Jbeta primers. Some clones are missing from TCRdb's copy, which holds only in-frame ones; the method was immunoSEQ multiplex PCR. This table holds roughly 170,000 clones, roughly 80% found once. Sequenced input: PBMCs. The receptors derive from a man younger than 45 in good health and CMV-seropositive.

This chain links TRBV15 with TRBJ1-2; D is uncertain. The germline V gene has CDR1 LNHNV and CDR2 YYDKDF (reference sequence). The germline V and J ends were trimmed by 1 base and 2 bases, with 5 bases remaining between them. There are 13 residues in the CDR3. CDR3 sequence reads: CATSRGRNYGYTF. The DNA of the CDR3 is TGTGCCACCAGCAGAGGCAGGAACTATGGCTACACCTTC.

DNA of the CDR3: TGTGCCAGCAGAGCCACAGGGGTAGAGACCCAGTACTTC. Translated, it gives CASRATGVETQYF. The genes are TRBV2 and TRBJ2-5, with 7 bases matching TRBD1. This CDR3 contains 13 residues. J lost 4 bases, V lost 6 bases, and 5 bases had no gene match. In germline, CDR1 is SNHLY, CDR2 FYNNEI.

This clone has more than one count but fewer than ten. The genes are TRBV2 and TRBJ1-5; D is unclear. V was clipped by 6 bases and J by 3 bases, with 15 bases between them. Germline-derived CDR1 and CDR2 are SNHLY and FYNNEI. The CDR3 is 15 amino acids. CDR3 nucleotides: TGTGCCAGCAGCGATACGTGGCAGGCCAATCAGCCCCAGCATTTT. It is translated as CASSDTWQANQPQHF.

The chain joins TRBV28 to TRBJ1-5, with 7 bases fitting TRBD1. V lost 3 bases and J lost 0; bases outside the gene matches: 11. The germline CDR1 and CDR2 sequences are MDHEN and SYDVKM. This CDR3 has 18 residues. In DNA, the CDR3 is TGTGCCAGCAGTTTCTCAGGGGGATGGGTTTATAGCAATCAGCCCCAGCATTTT. Translated: CASSFSGGWVYSNQPQHF.

In this sample, this clone turned up a few times. The rearrangement uses TRBV9 and TRBJ1-4, with D perhaps TRBD1 (6 bases). With 2 bases removed from V and 5 bases from J, the gap between germline ends came to 13 bases. The germline gives CDR1 SGDLS, CDR2 YYNGEE. CDR3 length: 15 residues. The CDR3 region is CASSVQTGGNEKLFF. The CDR3, as DNA: TGTGCCAGCAGCGTCCAGACAGGAGGAAATGAAAAACTGTTTTTT.

This chain connects TRBV7-9 to TRBJ1-5; D perhaps matches TRBD1 (5 bases). Germline V gene data show CDR1 as SEHNR and CDR2 as FQNEAQ (reference sequence). Trimming stripped 1 base from V and 6 bases from J, with 7 bases between. The CDR3 has 13 residues. CDR3 sequence reads: CASSLEGVQPQHF. CDR3 nucleotides: TGTGCCAGCAGCTTAGAAGGGGTTCAGCCCCAGCATTTT.

This chain connects TRBV15 to TRBJ2-5; unclear D gene. This CDR3 has 11 amino acids. V was clipped by 5 bases and J by 3 bases, with 4 bases between them. Germline V gene sequence: CDR1 LNHNV, CDR2 YYDKDF (reference sequence). This CDR3 is CATSLKETQYF. CDR3 nucleotides: TGTGCCACCAGCCTTAAAGAGACCCAGTACTTC.

V and J are TRBV21-1 and TRBJ2-7; the table's D call of TRBD2 was not tested on the DNA. TRBV21-1 is assigned pseudogene status. There are 18 residues in the CDR3. CDR3 nucleotides: TGTGCCAGCAGCAAAAGCCAACTAGCGGGAGATGCCGGGTACGAGCAGTACTTC. This sequence encodes CASSKSQLAGDAGYEQYF.

This chain connects TRBV28 to TRBJ1-5, with 8 bases that match TRBD1. The germline V gene encodes CDR1 MDHEN and CDR2 SYDVKM. The CDR3 has 17 residues. The J segment lost 3 bases and the V segment lost 4 bases, leaving 11 bases of the junction unmatched. The CDR3 nucleotides are TGTGCCAGCAGTTACAAAACCGGGACAGGCTCCAATCAGCCCCAGCATTTT. Its protein is CASSYKTGTGSNQPQHF.

The V and J genes are TRBV18 and TRBJ2-7, with 10 bases matching TRBD2. CDR1 KGHSH and CDR2 LQKENI come from the germline V gene. The CDR3 contains 15 residues. V lost 4 bases and J lost 2; bases outside the gene matches: 5. CDR3 in amino acids: CASSLSGRSPYEQYF. The CDR3 DNA is TGTGCCAGCTCACTTAGCGGGAGGTCCCCCTACGAGCAGTACTTC.

The chain couples TRBV11-3 to TRBJ2-7, with 8 nucleotides matching TRBD1. J lost 3 bases, V lost 5 bases, and 6 bases had no gene match. The CDR3 contains 14 residues. The germline CDR1 and CDR2 sequences are SGHNT and YENEEA. The CDR3 DNA sequence: TGTGCCAGCAGCCACGACAGGGGAAGCTACGAGCAGTACTTC. Translation gives CASSHDRGSYEQYF.

The chain combines TRBV6-5 with TRBJ2-3, with TRBD2 matching over 7 bases. Germline lookup yields CDR1 MNHEY and CDR2 SVGAGI. CDR3 length: 16 amino acids. J was trimmed by 5 bases and V by 3 bases; bases with no gene match: 11. CDR3 sequence reads: CASSYRGDPGKDTQYF. CDR3 bases: TGTGCCAGCAGTTATCGGGGGGACCCCGGAAAAGATACGCAGTATTTT.

The sample holds a few counts of this clone. The chain combines TRBV9 with TRBJ2-3, with 7 bases aligning to TRBD1. CDR3 length equals 15 residues. Germline V gene sequence: CDR1 SGDLS, CDR2 YYNGEE. J lost 6 bases, V lost 4 bases, and 11 bases had no gene match. CDR3 region: CASSPRRQGSDTQYF. In DNA, the CDR3 is TGTGCCAGCAGCCCTCGTAGACAGGGCAGTGATACGCAGTATTTT.

V gene TRBV5-1 combines with J gene TRBJ2-6, with a possible D match to TRBD1 (5 bases). This CDR3 contains 15 residues. V gave up 0 bases and J gave up 3 bases, with 7 bases separating them. Germline values: CDR1 SGHRS, CDR2 YFSETQ. CDR3: CASSLEGYGANVLTF. CDR3 nucleotides: TGCGCCAGCAGCTTGGAGGGGTATGGGGCCAACGTCCTGACTTTC.

The chain employs TRBV30 and TRBJ2-5; D may be TRBD1 (5 bases). Matching the DNA end better, TRBJ2-7 makes the J call doubtful. Germline V gives CDR1 GTSNPN, CDR2 SVGIG (reference sequence). The CDR3 runs 15 residues. The CDR3: CAWSRRRQGTYEQYF. CDR3 nucleotide sequence: TGTGCCTGGAGTCGACGTCGCCAGGGTACTTACGAGCAGTACTTC.

The chain employs TRBV5-1 and TRBJ2-4, with D perhaps matching TRBD2 (5 bases). V was shortened by 0 bases and J by 7 bases, with 8 bases between the two germline ends. From germline, CDR1 is SGHRS and CDR2 YFSETQ. This CDR3 comprises 13 residues. Here the CDR3 reads CASSLVGGNIQYF. Written as DNA, the CDR3 is TGCGCCAGCAGCTTGGTTGGAGGCAACATTCAGTACTTC.